This T cell receptor beta chain was captured by sequencing in a study of blood T cell repertoires in COVID-19. Study as a whole: Whether acute or convalescent, the COVID-19 samples came from the United States, Italy and Spain. In each case, the material was cDNA or gDNA derived from T cells, B-cell-depleted T cells, or PBMCs.

Authors' methods: How many nucleated cells were present was estimated from reference gene primer amplification. TCRdb keeps only in-frame clones here, not all; method: immunoSEQ multiplex PCR. V and J calls plus clone size are reproduced from that table; the DNA served to infer D and trimming. The data contain about 110,000 clones, 70% to 85% of them singletons. This CDR3 has 13 amino acids. Germline V CDR1 and CDR2: SQVTM, ANQGSEA. The ends lost 4 bases at V and 8 bases at J; junction bases unmatched: 6. This sequence originates from a man between 70 and 80 years old with active or convalescent COVID-19. The V call is TRBV29-1, the J call TRBJ2-7, with TRBD2 identical over 12 bases. Sample: peripheral blood. In DNA, the CDR3 is TGCAGCGTTGTGACTAGCGGGAGAGTCAAGCAGTACTTC. It encodes CSVVTSGRVKQYF.